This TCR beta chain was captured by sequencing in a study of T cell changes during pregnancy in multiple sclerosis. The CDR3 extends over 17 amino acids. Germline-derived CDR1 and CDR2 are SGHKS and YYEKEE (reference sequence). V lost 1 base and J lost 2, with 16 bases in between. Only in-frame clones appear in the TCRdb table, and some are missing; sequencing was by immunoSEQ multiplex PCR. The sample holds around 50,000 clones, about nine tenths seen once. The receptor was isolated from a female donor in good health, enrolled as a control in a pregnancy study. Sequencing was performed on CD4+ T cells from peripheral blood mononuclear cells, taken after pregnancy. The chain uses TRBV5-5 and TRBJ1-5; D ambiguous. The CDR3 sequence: CASSLSGGNSGNQPQHF. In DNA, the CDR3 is TGTGCCAGCAGCTTGAGCGGCGGGAATTCGGGCAATCAGCCCCAGCATTTT. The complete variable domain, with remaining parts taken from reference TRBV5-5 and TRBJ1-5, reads DAGVTQSPTHLIKTRGQQVTLRCSPISGHKSVSWYQQVLGQGPQFIFQYYEKEERGRGNFPDRFSARQFPNYSSELNVNALLLGDSALYLCASSLSGGNSGNQPQHFGDGTRLSIL.